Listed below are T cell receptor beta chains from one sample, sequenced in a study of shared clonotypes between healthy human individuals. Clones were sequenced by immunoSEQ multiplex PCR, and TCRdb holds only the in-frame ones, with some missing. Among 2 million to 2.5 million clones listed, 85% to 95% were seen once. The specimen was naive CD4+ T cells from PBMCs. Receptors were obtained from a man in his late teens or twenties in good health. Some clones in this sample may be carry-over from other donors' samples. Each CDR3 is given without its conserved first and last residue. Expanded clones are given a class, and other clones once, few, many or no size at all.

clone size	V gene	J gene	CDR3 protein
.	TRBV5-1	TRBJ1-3	ASSSGGQGAFSGNTIY
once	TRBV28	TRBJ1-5	ASSLLSNQPQH
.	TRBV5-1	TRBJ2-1	ASSVPRGESNEQF
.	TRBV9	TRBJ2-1	ASSASASSYNEQF
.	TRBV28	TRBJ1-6	ASTRGPLQGSPLH
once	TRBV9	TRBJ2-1	ASTFEGLADNEQF
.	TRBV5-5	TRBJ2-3	ASSLTTTSGSTDTQY
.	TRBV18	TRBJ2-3	ASSPPGLRTDTQY
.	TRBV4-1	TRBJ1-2	VSSQVGQGDSYGYT
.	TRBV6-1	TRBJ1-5	ASSDSARQPQH
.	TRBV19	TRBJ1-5	ASSMGFGGRGYQPQH
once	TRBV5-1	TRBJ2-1	ASSPSLAGLYNEQF
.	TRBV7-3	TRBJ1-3	ASSRTGASGNTIY
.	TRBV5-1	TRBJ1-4	ASSPTGRSLNEKLF
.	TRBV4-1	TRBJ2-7	ASSQTGTAYYEQY
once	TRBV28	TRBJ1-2	ASSNQGGNYGYT
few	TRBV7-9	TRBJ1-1	ASSVVQGVGTEAF
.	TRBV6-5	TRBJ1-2	ASSYKTENYGYT